The 8 T cell receptor beta chains given below trace back to one sample, sequenced in a study of T cell responses to AZD1222 COVID-19 vaccine. TCRdb's copy holds only in-frame clones and misses some; the assay was immunoSEQ multiplex PCR. The table lists around 120,000 clones, approximately 90% of them singletons. Material: peripheral blood, obtained on day 0 of AZD1222 vaccination. These receptors originate from an adult in good health.

The J gene is TRBJ1-3, the V gene TRBV4-2; TRBD1 is a possible D gene (5 bases). V was clipped by 3 bases and J by 0 bases, with 6 bases between them. The CDR3 consists of 14 residues. In germline, CDR1 is LGHNA, CDR2 YNFKEQ. This CDR3 is CASSHQGSGNTIYF. CDR3 sequence (DNA): TGTGCCAGCAGCCACCAGGGCTCTGGAAACACCATATATTTT.

This chain links TRBV27 with TRBJ1-4; D unresolved. The CDR3 totals 15 residues. V lost 2 bases and J lost 0, with 7 bases in between. Germline loops: CDR1 MNHEY, CDR2 SMNVEV (reference sequence). The DNA for the CDR3 is TGTGCCAGCAGTTTACAGGTCTCAACTAATGAAAAACTGTTTTTT. Its translation: CASSLQVSTNEKLFF.

V is TRBV6-2 or TRBV6-3 and J is TRBJ1-2; D call uncertain. The CDR3 loop spans 11 amino acids. The V end was cut by 5 bases, the J end by 6 bases, with 7 bases between. The germline CDR1 and CDR2 sequences are MNHEY and SVGEGT. The CDR3 DNA sequence: TGTGCCAGCAGTACGTGGGATGGCTACACCTTC. It yields the protein CASSTWDGYTF.

The J gene is TRBJ1-1, the V gene TRBV30, with D perhaps matching TRBD1 (5 bases). This CDR3 has 14 amino acids. Trimming took 0 bases from V and 1 from J, leaving 9 bases between them. Germline loops: CDR1 GTSNPN, CDR2 SVGIG (reference sequence). The CDR3 bases are TGTGCCTGGAGTGTACTTGGGGGGAACACTGAAGCTTTCTTT. It translates to CAWSVLGGNTEAFF.

This clone was seen a single time. V usage is TRBV11-2 and J usage is TRBJ2-3; no reliable D call. Germline V CDR1 and CDR2: SGHAT, FQNNGV. CDR3 length: 14 amino acids. The V and J ends lost 8 bases and 3 bases respectively, with 15 bases between them. CDR3 sequence reads: CASVLNPRTDTQYF. In DNA, the CDR3 is TGTGCCAGCGTACTTAATCCTAGAACAGATACGCAGTATTTT.

V gene TRBV4-1 combines with J gene TRBJ2-7; D unclear. Germline V CDR1 and CDR2: MGHRA, YSYEKL. V was shortened by 2 bases and J by 1 base, with 15 bases between the two germline ends. The CDR3 consists of 16 residues. This CDR3 reads CASSQTISSQSYEQYF. CDR3 DNA: TGCGCCAGCAGCCAAACGATATCCTCACAATCCTACGAGCAGTACTTC.

CDR3 residues: CASSQVKKGGDSPLHF. In nucleotides, the CDR3 is TGCGCCAGCAGCCAAGTGAAGAAGGGAGGGGATTCACCCCTCCACTTT. The chain is built from TRBV4-1 and TRBJ1-6; D may be TRBD1 (5 bases). The germline V gene encodes CDR1 MGHRA and CDR2 YSYEKL. The CDR3 length is 16 residues. V lost 1 base and J 8 bases, leaving 15 bases between the germline ends.

V and J are TRBV25-1 and TRBJ2-1, with 7 positions matching TRBD2. Germline V gives CDR1 MGHDK, CDR2 SYGVNS. The CDR3 loop spans 16 amino acids. Unmatched junction bases numbered 13, after V lost 6 bases and J lost 5 bases. In nucleotides, the CDR3 is TGTGCCAGCAGCCGGGGAACGGGAGGCTTCCACAATGAGCAGTTCTTC. Translating gives CASSRGTGGFHNEQFF.